A selection of T cell receptor beta chains follows, all from one sample in a study of T cell changes during pregnancy in multiple sclerosis. Assay: immunoSEQ multiplex PCR; the TCRdb copy retains only in-frame clones and omits some. The repertoire holds over 55,000 clones, around 94% seen once, with roughly 3.5% in the top ten. The sample was CD8+ T cells from peripheral blood mononuclear cells, taken in the third trimester of pregnancy. The source is a female donor with multiple sclerosis, enrolled in a pregnancy study. Both conserved end residues are part of each CDR3. The order of the fields is D gene, clone size, J gene, CDR3 length, V gene, CDR3 DNA, CDR3 protein. D genes are given only for firm matches. Rows give clone size only sometimes, using once, few, many, or a class for an expanded clone.

D gene: -; clone size: -; J gene: TRBJ1-4; CDR3 length: 15; V gene: TRBV5-6; CDR3 DNA: TGTGCCAGCAGCTTTTTAGCCGCAACTAATGAAAAACTGTTTTTT; CDR3 protein: CASSFLAATNEKLFF
D gene: -; clone size: -; J gene: TRBJ2-5; CDR3 length: 15; V gene: TRBV5-8; CDR3 DNA: TGTGCCAGCAGCTGGGGGGGGCCACGCCAAGAGACCCAGTACTTC; CDR3 protein: CASSWGGPRQETQYF
D gene: -; clone size: -; J gene: TRBJ2-2; CDR3 length: 13; V gene: TRBV7-7; CDR3 DNA: TGTGCCAGCAGCTCCTCGGACACCGGGGAGCTGTTTTTT; CDR3 protein: CASSSSDTGELFF
D gene: TRBD2; clone size: -; J gene: TRBJ2-5; CDR3 length: 16; V gene: TRBV7-7; CDR3 DNA: TGTGCCAGCAGCCCTAGCAGGCGGGAGATGGTAGAGACCCAGTACTTC; CDR3 protein: CASSPSRREMVETQYF
D gene: -; clone size: -; J gene: TRBJ2-7; CDR3 length: 14; V gene: TRBV11-3; CDR3 DNA: TGTGCCAGCAGCACCCCCAGGGGCTCCTACGAGCAGTACTTC; CDR3 protein: CASSTPRGSYEQYF
D gene: TRBD2; clone size: -; J gene: TRBJ2-7; CDR3 length: 18; V gene: TRBV7-2; CDR3 DNA: TGTGCCAGCAGCTTAGAAGCGGGAGGCTTATTTTTTGGCTACGAGCAGTACTTC; CDR3 protein: CASSLEAGGLFFGYEQYF
D gene: -; clone size: -; J gene: TRBJ2-7; CDR3 length: 14; V gene: TRBV7-6; CDR3 DNA: TGTGCCAGCAGCCCGGATACAGGGAGGGACGAGCAGTACTTC; CDR3 protein: CASSPDTGRDEQYF
D gene: -; clone size: -; J gene: TRBJ2-7; CDR3 length: 19; V gene: TRBV6-1; CDR3 DNA: TGTGCCAGCAGTGATCCCACTCTCGCGGGGCGGATTGGTAGCTACGAGCAGTACTTC; CDR3 protein: CASSDPTLAGRIGSYEQYF
D gene: TRBD2; clone size: -; J gene: TRBJ2-5; CDR3 length: 15; V gene: TRBV5-1; CDR3 DNA: TGCGCCAGCAGCTTGGGGGTGGGAGGGCTCGAGACCCAGTACTTC; CDR3 protein: CASSLGVGGLETQYF
D gene: TRBD1; clone size: -; J gene: TRBJ1-5; CDR3 length: 16; V gene: TRBV19; CDR3 DNA: TGTGCCAGTAGTATAGGATACAGGGGGGGCAATCAGCCCCAGCATTTT; CDR3 protein: CASSIGYRGGNQPQHF
D gene: -; clone size: -; J gene: TRBJ2-1; CDR3 length: 15; V gene: TRBV10-1; CDR3 DNA: TGCGCCAGCAGTGAGACCGGGGTCTCCTACAATGAGCAGTTCTTC; CDR3 protein: CASSETGVSYNEQFF
D gene: -; clone size: -; J gene: TRBJ2-7; CDR3 length: 15; V gene: TRBV11-2; CDR3 DNA: TGTGCCAGCAGCTTAGATCTAACCCTCTCCTACGAGCAGTACTTC; CDR3 protein: CASSLDLTLSYEQYF
D gene: TRBD1; clone size: -; J gene: TRBJ1-1; CDR3 length: 16; V gene: TRBV11-2; CDR3 DNA: TGTGCCAGCAGCTTAGGTCCCGGGACAGGGGCCCCTGAAGCTTTCTTT; CDR3 protein: CASSLGPGTGAPEAFF
D gene: -; clone size: few; J gene: TRBJ2-3; CDR3 length: 13; V gene: TRBV7-3; CDR3 DNA: TGTGCCAGCAGCTTAATGGCCACAGATACGCAGTATTTT; CDR3 protein: CASSLMATDTQYF
D gene: -; clone size: -; J gene: TRBJ2-7; CDR3 length: 13; V gene: TRBV19; CDR3 DNA: TGTGCCAGTAGTATGGGCCGCTCCTACGAGCAGTACTTC; CDR3 protein: CASSMGRSYEQYF
D gene: -; clone size: -; J gene: TRBJ2-7; CDR3 length: 16; V gene: TRBV11-3; CDR3 DNA: TGTGCCAGCAGCGAGGGTTTTGGGAATGGCGCCTACGAGCAGTACTTC; CDR3 protein: CASSEGFGNGAYEQYF
D gene: -; clone size: -; J gene: TRBJ1-1; CDR3 length: 13; V gene: TRBV2; CDR3 DNA: TGTGCCTGTCGGCAGGGAAGGAACACTGAAGCTTTCTTT; CDR3 protein: CACRQGRNTEAFF
D gene: -; clone size: -; J gene: TRBJ2-1; CDR3 length: 15; V gene: TRBV6-1; CDR3 DNA: TGTGCCAGCAGGGTAGGCCCGGGCTCCTACAATGAGCAGTTCTTC; CDR3 protein: CASRVGPGSYNEQFF
D gene: -; clone size: -; J gene: TRBJ1-6; CDR3 length: 14; V gene: TRBV28; CDR3 DNA: TGTGCCAGCAGTGAAAGACTGATTAATTCACCCCTCCACTTT; CDR3 protein: CASSERLINSPLHF
D gene: -; clone size: -; J gene: TRBJ1-1; CDR3 length: 17; V gene: TRBV7-9; CDR3 DNA: TGTGCCAGCAGCTTAGCGGTGGGCACGGGACAGAACACTGAAGCTTTCTTT; CDR3 protein: CASSLAVGTGQNTEAFF
D gene: TRBD2; clone size: -; J gene: TRBJ2-7; CDR3 length: 15; V gene: TRBV27; CDR3 DNA: TGTGCCAGCAGTTTACTAGCGGGGCCGTCCTACGAGCAGTACTTC; CDR3 protein: CASSLLAGPSYEQYF
D gene: TRBD1; clone size: -; J gene: TRBJ1-2; CDR3 length: 16; V gene: TRBV5-1; CDR3 DNA: TGCGCCAGCAGCTGGGACAGGTCAGGCCTCGACTATGGCTACACCTTC; CDR3 protein: CASSWDRSGLDYGYTF
D gene: TRBD1; clone size: -; J gene: TRBJ1-2; CDR3 length: 17; V gene: TRBV7-9; CDR3 DNA: TGTGCCAGCAGCGCCCTGACAGGGATGAACCCGGATTATGGCTACACCTTC; CDR3 protein: CASSALTGMNPDYGYTF
D gene: TRBD2; clone size: -; J gene: TRBJ2-7; CDR3 length: 17; V gene: TRBV27; CDR3 DNA: TGTGCCAGCAGTTCATATGGGTCTAGCGGGAGTTGGGACGAGCAGTACTTC; CDR3 protein: CASSSYGSSGSWDEQYF
D gene: TRBD2; clone size: -; J gene: TRBJ2-2; CDR3 length: 14; V gene: TRBV6-4; CDR3 DNA: TGTGCCAGCAGTGACGGGAGGGCCACCGGGGAGCTGTTTTTT; CDR3 protein: CASSDGRATGELFF
D gene: -; clone size: once; J gene: TRBJ1-5; CDR3 length: 14; V gene: TRBV10-2; CDR3 DNA: TGCGCCAGCAGTGACATGGTTCTAAGTCAGCCCCAGCATTTT; CDR3 protein: CASSDMVLSQPQHF
D gene: -; clone size: -; J gene: TRBJ2-3; CDR3 length: 15; V gene: TRBV11-2; CDR3 DNA: TGTGCCAGCAGCTTAGATTGGAGAGGGTTAGATACGCAGTATTTT; CDR3 protein: CASSLDWRGLDTQYF
D gene: TRBD1; clone size: few; J gene: TRBJ2-6; CDR3 length: 17; V gene: TRBV6-4; CDR3 DNA: TGTGCCAGCGGGTCGGACAGGGAACCCTCTGGGGCCAACGTCCTGACTTTC; CDR3 protein: CASGSDREPSGANVLTF
D gene: TRBD1; clone size: -; J gene: TRBJ2-7; CDR3 length: 15; V gene: TRBV7-6; CDR3 DNA: TGTGCCAGCAGCTCGGACAGGGGGAGCTCCTACGAGCAGTACTTC; CDR3 protein: CASSSDRGSSYEQYF
D gene: -; clone size: -; J gene: TRBJ1-5; CDR3 length: 14; V gene: TRBV6-5; CDR3 DNA: TGTGCCAGCAGCCCGGTCGGGAGCAATCAGCCCCAGCATTTT; CDR3 protein: CASSPVGSNQPQHF
D gene: -; clone size: once; J gene: TRBJ2-3; CDR3 length: 14; V gene: TRBV19; CDR3 DNA: TGTGCCAGTCGGGACTGGGCTAGCACAGATACGCAGTATTTT; CDR3 protein: CASRDWASTDTQYF
D gene: TRBD2; clone size: -; J gene: TRBJ2-1; CDR3 length: 16; V gene: TRBV30; CDR3 DNA: TGTGCCTGGAAAGACCTAGCGGGAGGGCCAAGTGGTGAGCAGTTCTTC; CDR3 protein: CAWKDLAGGPSGEQFF
D gene: -; clone size: -; J gene: TRBJ2-7; CDR3 length: 16; V gene: TRBV6-5; CDR3 DNA: TGTGCCAGCAGTTACTCGGAGACCGTGAGCTCCTACGAGCAGTACTTC; CDR3 protein: CASSYSETVSSYEQYF
D gene: -; clone size: -; J gene: TRBJ1-4; CDR3 length: 16; V gene: TRBV2; CDR3 DNA: TGTGCCAGCAGTGAAGCGGGAGAGGGAACTAATGAAAAACTGTTTTTT; CDR3 protein: CASSEAGEGTNEKLFF
D gene: -; clone size: -; J gene: TRBJ1-1; CDR3 length: 12; V gene: TRBV5-6; CDR3 DNA: TGTGCCAGCAGCTCAGGGGACACTGAAGCTTTCTTT; CDR3 protein: CASSSGDTEAFF
D gene: -; clone size: -; J gene: TRBJ2-1; CDR3 length: 13; V gene: TRBV27; CDR3 DNA: TGTGCCAGCAGTTTCGGGATCTACAATGAGCAGTTCTTC; CDR3 protein: CASSFGIYNEQFF
D gene: -; clone size: -; J gene: TRBJ2-5; CDR3 length: 13; V gene: TRBV18; CDR3 DNA: TGTGCCAGCTCACGGACGGGACAAGAGACCCAGTACTTC; CDR3 protein: CASSRTGQETQYF
D gene: TRBD2; clone size: -; J gene: TRBJ2-7; CDR3 length: 14; V gene: TRBV2; CDR3 DNA: TGTGCCAGCAGTCTGCCGGGACTAGACAACGAGCAGTACTTC; CDR3 protein: CASSLPGLDNEQYF
D gene: -; clone size: -; J gene: TRBJ2-1; CDR3 length: 15; V gene: TRBV5-4; CDR3 DNA: TGTGCCAGCAGCTTGGGGCAGGGAAAATACAATGAGCAGTTCTTC; CDR3 protein: CASSLGQGKYNEQFF